This T cell receptor (beta chain) derives from a study of shared clonotypes between healthy human individuals. Points from the study as a whole: Memory subsets generally showed lower estimated richness than naive subsets.

Produced via immunoSEQ multiplex PCR; TCRdb's table is partial and in-frame only. Among about 1 million clones listed, 70% to 80% were seen once. Trimming removed 6 bases at V and 4 bases at J, with 12 bases between. CDR3 size: 13 residues. From germline, CDR1 is SGHAT and CDR2 FQNNGV. As for this clone: The antigen is undetermined.

This clonotype was sampled from a man in his late teens or twenties in good health. V usage is TRBV11-2 and J usage is TRBJ1-1, with D unresolved. The sample consisted of memory CD4+ T cells sorted from blood. Subset given: CD45RA-negative fraction. DNA for the CDR3: TGTGCCAGCAGGCAATTACCAGGCACTGAAGCTTTCTTT. Translated: CASRQLPGTEAFF. Full variable domain (rest looked up from reference TRBV11-2 and TRBJ1-1): EAGVAQSPRYKIIEKRQSVAFWCNPISGHATLYWYQQILGQGPKLLIQFQNNGVVDDSQLPKDRFSAERLKGVDSTLKIQPAKLEDSAVYLCASRQLPGTEAFFGQGTRLTVV.